This TCR beta chain emerged from a study of identical twins (dated by TCRdb to the mid-2010s). With respect to the entire study: TCR alpha and beta repertoires from monozygotic twins, unrelated adults of various ages and cord blood were deep-sequenced to test whether fetal clonotypes persist. To rule out contamination, replicate twin experiments were performed at different times with different library preparation protocols.

This clonotype was recorded many times. The antigen it binds to is not known. Per-base quality was not reported, and no clone a single base away is much larger than it. Library prep was done by 5' RACE. Sequencing was carried out with an Illumina HiSeq 2000. A universal primer binding site was introduced by template switching, and a unique molecular identifier was present in the final cDNA, enabling accurate counting of TCR cDNA molecules. Specific primers in the conserved constant-segment region were used to synthesize first-strand cDNA for the TCR alpha and beta chains. To control for contamination, each cDNA library was double barcoded with a SMART-Mk sample barcode plus Illumina barcodes. TruSeq adapter sequences and Illumina sample barcodes were added in two successive PCR steps. TCR alpha and beta cDNA libraries were sequenced on the Illumina HiSeq platform with custom primers. The source study handled its data this way. MiGEC processed the raw reads to extract unique molecular identifiers, while MiXCR was used to determine the CDR3 positions. For each individual, recombination models were inferred using an EM algorithm with the repgenHMM and IGoR tools. Shared clonotypes were analyzed with the tcR package in R, and sharing was normalized by the product of cloneset sizes. To study raw recombination free of thymic and clonal selection effects, out-of-frame nonproductive sequences were analyzed. TCRdb applied fastp at Q25 and MiXCR to the public reads, then kept only in-frame beta chains. Identical CDR3 protein sequences are pooled into one entry, listed with their most common genes and DNA. It is TCRdb's table, rather than the study itself, that gives the V and J calls and clone size. Present in this sample are around 650,000 distinct CDR3 sequences, under 8.5% of which were seen just once. The leading ten clones occupy approximately 1.5% of the sample.

Inclusive of the bounding cysteine and phenylalanine, the CDR3 is 12 residues long. Only CDR3 DNA is held: 36 bases, read in frame from base 1. Trimming costs V 5 bases and J 6 bases, and their ends lie 8 bases apart. Per the germline V gene (reference sequence), SEHNR is the CDR1 and FQNEAQ is the CDR2. Results the study describes overall, beyond this receptor: Because the same donors could not be followed over many years, conclusions were based on cross-sectional statistical analysis. In beta out-of-frame sequences, excess twin sharing was weaker, because having fewer shared sequences lowered the signal-to-noise ratio. Fewer insertions were carried by abundant cord blood beta clonotypes; a weaker similar trend was observed in young adult naive repertoires, while no such trend was observed in memory repertoires. Compared with coincidental sharing between unrelated individuals, an excess of low generation-probability sequences was observed among out-of-frame TCR alpha sequences shared between twins. Recombination models systematically underestimated out-of-frame TCR alpha sharing in monozygotic twins but agreed with sharing between unrelated individuals. Invariant T cells such as MAIT and iNKT could partly confound zero-insertion analyses, though diverse VJ usage argued against this for most clonotypes.

All donors were healthy Caucasians. Three pairs of female monozygotic twins, all aged about 18 to 30 years, made up the twin cohort. Peripheral blood mononuclear cells were the source from which RNA for the TCR libraries was isolated. In addition, the sample was reused for a study of yellow fever vaccine responses in identical twins. As that second paper reports: According to the authors, in identical twins the way T cells responded to vaccination appeared partly convergent and partly personalized. The study precisely tracked vaccine-responding T cell clones in identical twins.

This receptor was obtained from a woman between 18 and 29 years old in good health. The sequenced sample was PBMCs. The sequence joins TRBV7-9 to TRBJ1-5, with the identity of the D gene unclear. The nucleotide sequence is TGTGCCAGCAGCCCGTTGGGTCAGCCCCAGCATTTT. This encodes CASSPLGQPQHF.